The 27 T cell receptor beta chains in this list originate from one sample, sequenced in a study of blood T cell repertoires in COVID-19. Method: immunoSEQ multiplex PCR; TCRdb's copy keeps in-frame clones and lacks some. Among about 310,000 clones listed, 89% were seen once. The sequenced sample was PBMCs or T cells enriched from blood (not recorded which). Source of these receptors: a man in his sixties who had recovered from COVID-19.

The rearrangement links TRBV6-5 to TRBJ2-1, with 8 bases aligning to TRBD1. Looked up from germline, CDR1 is MNHEY and CDR2 is SVGAGI. This CDR3 is 15 amino acids long. Unmatched junction bases numbered 9, after V lost 7 bases and J lost 4 bases. CDR3 bases: TGTGCCAGCACCCCCGACCAGGGGGCTTACAATGAGCAGTTCTTC. It encodes CASTPDQGAYNEQFF.

The rearrangement uses TRBV6-5 and TRBJ1-5; TRBD1 matches 8 bases. The CDR3 consists of 15 residues. Trimming cost V 6 bases and J 7 bases; bases outside gene matches: 11. The germline gives CDR1 MNHEY, CDR2 SVGAGI. In DNA, the CDR3 is TGTGCCAGCAGCCCGGGACAGGATTCCTACCAGCCCCAGCATTTT. It yields the protein CASSPGQDSYQPQHF.

This chain connects TRBV5-1 to TRBJ2-2, with D perhaps matching TRBD1 (6 bases). Trimming shortened V by 3 bases and J by 2 bases, and 14 bases separated the two germline ends. The CDR3 contains 16 residues. Germline loops: CDR1 SGHRS, CDR2 YFSETQ. The CDR3 spells CASSSRTDLNTGELFF. In DNA, the CDR3 is TGCGCCAGCAGCTCACGGACAGACCTTAACACCGGGGAGCTGTTTTTT.

In its sample, this clone was seen a few times. This sequence joins TRBV24-1 and TRBJ2-7; 7 bases agree with TRBD1. The CDR3 sequence is 14 residues long. Trimming removed 3 bases from V and 5 bases from J; junction bases left unmatched: 6. Per germline, CDR1 KGHDR and CDR2 SFDVKD. CDR3 sequence reads: CATSDHGQANEQYF. CDR3 coding DNA: TGTGCCACCAGTGATCATGGACAGGCAAACGAGCAGTACTTC.

This clone was counted a single time. The CDR3 loop is CASSPGTSGIIDTQYF. The CDR3, as DNA: TGTGCCAGCAGCCCCGGGACTAGCGGGATTATAGATACGCAGTATTTT. The chain uses TRBV27 and TRBJ2-3; 13 nucleotides line up with TRBD2. This CDR3 has 16 amino acids. Germline-derived CDR1 and CDR2 are MNHEY and SMNVEV (reference sequence). Trimming took 6 bases from V and 5 from J; bases not matched to a gene: 8.

The table lists this clone with a count of one. The rearrangement links TRBV12-3 or TRBV12-4 to TRBJ1-6; D gene unclear. Trimming took off 3 bases at V and 7 bases at J, with 7 bases between the two ends. The CDR3 runs 13 residues. DNA of the CDR3: TGTGCCAGCAGTTTGCGTCCCAATTCACCCCTCCACTTT. Amino acid sequence: CASSLRPNSPLHF.

This clone showed up just once. The genes are TRBV28 and TRBJ1-2; TRBD1 aligns across 7 bases. V lost 5 bases and J lost 3; bases outside the gene matches: 12. This CDR3 spans 16 amino acids. Germline CDR1 MDHEN, CDR2 SYDVKM. CDR3 loop: CASSHPRQGPYYGYTF. DNA for the CDR3: TGTGCCAGCAGTCACCCCCGACAGGGTCCCTACTATGGCTACACCTTC.

As DNA, the CDR3 is TGTGCCCACAGACACCGACTATATGGCTACACCTTC. It yields the protein CAHRHRLYGYTF. V gene TRBV30 combines with J gene TRBJ1-2; no definite D call. Germline V gene data show CDR1 as GTSNPN and CDR2 as SVGIG (reference sequence). This CDR3 contains 12 residues. Trimming took 8 bases from V and 5 from J, leaving 15 bases between them.

The chain has TRBV20-1 and TRBJ1-1; 7 bases map to TRBD1. CDR3 length: 11 residues. The junction had 9 bases not matched to a gene; V was cut back by 7 bases and J by 10 bases. Germline values: CDR1 DFQATT, CDR2 SNEGSKA (reference sequence). The chain's CDR3 is CSGIRGQVAFF. CDR3 DNA sequence: TGCAGTGGGATAAGGGGGCAAGTAGCTTTCTTT.

The chain couples TRBV24-1 to TRBJ1-2; TRBD1 matches at 8 bases. The CDR3 totals 16 residues. Looked up from germline, CDR1 is KGHDR and CDR2 is SFDVKD. V lost 3 bases and J lost 10; bases outside the gene matches: 15. The CDR3, as DNA: TGTGCCACCAGTGATAGTAAAATCGGACAGGGAAACGACTACACCTTC. The encoded protein is CATSDSKIGQGNDYTF.

A word on this clone: The sample holds other DNA sequences that translate to the same CDR3. This chain uses TRBV3-1 (or the pseudogene TRBV3-2) with TRBJ1-6; D is undetermined. The CDR3 covers 13 residues. CDR1 and CDR2 from the germline V gene are LGHDT and YNNKEL (reference sequence). Deletions cut 1 base from V and 8 bases from J, with 6 bases between. The CDR3 region is CASSQGADSPLHF. The CDR3 DNA sequence: TGTGCCAGCAGCCAAGGAGCGGATTCACCCCTCCACTTT.

The chain uses TRBV7-9 and TRBJ2-3; 11 nucleotides align to TRBD2. Germline-derived CDR1 and CDR2 are SEHNR and FQNEAQ (reference sequence). The CDR3 runs to 17 residues. Unmatched junction bases numbered 5, after V lost 3 bases and J lost 0 bases. CDR3 sequence reads: CASSFPRTSGSTDTQYF. In DNA form, the CDR3 reads TGTGCCAGCAGCTTTCCCCGGACTAGCGGGAGCACAGATACGCAGTATTTT. Full variable domain (missing parts from reference TRBV7-9 and TRBJ2-3): DTGVSQNPRHKITKRGQNVTFRCDPISEHNRLYWYRQTLGQGPEFLTYFQNEAQLEKSRLLSDRFSAERPKGSFSTLEIQRTEQGDSAMYLCASSFPRTSGSTDTQYFGPGTRLTVL.

The chain couples TRBV11-2 to TRBJ1-2, with D possibly being TRBD1 (5 bases). Trimming removed 2 bases at V and 9 bases at J, with 13 bases between. Looked up from germline, CDR1 is SGHAT and CDR2 is FQNNGV. The CDR3 covers 13 residues. The CDR3 loop reads CASSLIAQGSYTF. Here the CDR3 DNA reads TGTGCCAGCAGCTTAATTGCGCAGGGAAGCTACACCTTC.

CDR3 sequence reads: CASSRLPQSRTEAFF. For the CDR3, the DNA is TGTGCCAGCAGTCGACTGCCCCAGTCCCGTACTGAAGCTTTCTTT. The rearrangement links TRBV28 to TRBJ1-1; D uncertain. CDR1 and CDR2 (germline): MDHEN, SYDVKM. The CDR3 is 15 residues long. Trimming left V 5 bases short and J 5 bases short, with 18 bases between.

V usage is TRBV6-5 and J usage is TRBJ2-7; 7 bases align to TRBD1. Unmatched junction bases numbered 6, after V lost 10 bases and J lost 0 bases. The germline V gene encodes CDR1 MNHEY and CDR2 SVGAGI. The CDR3 consists of 13 residues. CDR3 sequence: CAINRGGSYEQYF. The DNA of the CDR3 is TGTGCCATCAACAGGGGCGGCTCCTACGAGCAGTACTTC.

The chain uses TRBV9 and TRBJ1-5, with a possible D match to TRBD1 (5 bases). The CDR3 consists of 15 residues. Trimming removed 3 bases from V and 6 bases from J, with 16 bases in between. The germline V gene encodes CDR1 SGDLS and CDR2 YYNGEE. The CDR3 sequence: CASSEGSRVGQPQHF. In DNA form, the CDR3 reads TGTGCCAGCAGCGAGGGTTCCAGGGTGGGTCAGCCCCAGCATTTT.

The rearrangement uses TRBV11-2 and TRBJ2-7; 10 nucleotides agree with TRBD2. Germline trimming cut 5 bases from V and 0 bases from J; bases unmatched to any gene: 10. The CDR3 runs 17 residues. Germline V gene sequence: CDR1 SGHAT, CDR2 FQNNGV. The CDR3 DNA follows: TGTGCCAGCAGCCCCTGGGGAAGCGGGAGGGACTCCTACGAGCAGTACTTC. It translates to CASSPWGSGRDSYEQYF.

This chain joins TRBV5-1 and TRBJ2-7; 9 bases are shared with TRBD1. Germline CDR1 and CDR2: SGHRS and YFSETQ. The J segment lost 4 bases and the V segment lost 4 bases, leaving 6 bases of the junction unmatched. This CDR3 is built from 14 residues. In DNA form, the CDR3 reads TGCGCCAGCAGCCCCCGGGGGACAGGGTACGAGCAGTACTTC. This codes for CASSPRGTGYEQYF.

V gene TRBV28 combines with J gene TRBJ1-5; D remains ambiguous. V shed 3 bases and J shed 3 bases, with 9 bases lying between them. CDR1 and CDR2 (germline): MDHEN, SYDVKM. The CDR3 has 14 residues. The CDR3 coding sequence is TGTGCCAGCAGTTTGGTACAGAACAATCAGCCCCAGCATTTT. It codes for CASSLVQNNQPQHF.

The genes are TRBV5-4 and TRBJ2-2, with 11 bases aligning to TRBD1. The CDR3 loop spans 16 amino acids. The trim removed 3 bases at V and 3 bases at J, leaving 4 bases unmatched. Per germline, CDR1 SGHNT and CDR2 YYREEE (reference sequence). DNA for the CDR3: TGTGCCAGCAGCTCGGGGGACAGGGGGGACACCGGGGAGCTGTTTTTT. Translated: CASSSGDRGDTGELFF.

The V gene is TRBV28, the J gene TRBJ1-5; weak D call: TRBD1 (5 bases). The length of the CDR3 is 14 residues. CDR1 is MDHEN, CDR2 SYDVKM, per germline. Trimming left V 1 base short and J 7 bases short, with 11 bases between. The DNA for the CDR3 is TGTGCCAGCAGTTTATCCGGGGGAATACAGCCCCAGCATTTT. This translates into CASSLSGGIQPQHF.

The J gene is TRBJ1-1, the V gene TRBV5-8; tentative D call: TRBD1 (5 bases). This CDR3 is built from 14 residues. Trimming removed 0 bases at V and 4 bases at J, with 10 bases between. The germline V gene has CDR1 SGHTS and CDR2 YDEGEE. CDR3 amino acids: CASSLAGQGTEAFF. CDR3 coding DNA: TGTGCCAGCAGCTTGGCCGGGCAGGGCACTGAAGCTTTCTTT.

This clone was seen only once. J is TRBJ2-7 and V is TRBV4-2, with D tentatively TRBD2 (6 bases). The CDR3 consists of 14 residues. Germline V gene lookup returns CDR1 LGHNA and CDR2 YNFKEQ. V lost 2 bases, J lost 5 bases, and 13 bases lay in between. CDR3 protein: CASSQKVLADEQYF. DNA of the CDR3: TGTGCCAGCAGCCAAAAGGTACTAGCCGACGAGCAGTACTTC.

The rearrangement links TRBV20-1 to TRBJ1-4; weak D call: TRBD1 (5 bases). The CDR3 consists of 17 residues. V gave up 3 bases and J gave up 1 base, with 18 bases separating them. The germline CDR1 and CDR2 sequences are DFQATT and SNEGSKA (reference sequence). The CDR3 DNA reads TGCAGTGCTAGTTTCCAGGGTGGATTGGGAACTAATGAAAAACTGTTTTTT. Encoded protein: CSASFQGGLGTNEKLFF.

This chain uses TRBV19 with TRBJ2-2, with 9 positions matching TRBD2. This CDR3 region has 17 residues. Trimming took 5 bases from V and 1 from J; bases not matched to a gene: 8. CDR1 is LNHDA and CDR2 is SQIVND in the germline V gene (reference sequence). CDR3 sequence: CASSPGAREGNTGELFF. The CDR3, as DNA: TGTGCCAGTAGTCCTGGGGCGCGGGAGGGGAACACCGGGGAGCTGTTTTTT.

This clone was recorded only once. The chain uses TRBV24-1 and TRBJ1-4; D gene unclear. Germline CDR1 is KGHDR and CDR2 is SFDVKD. This CDR3 has 13 residues. The germline V and J ends were trimmed by 4 bases and 5 bases, with 7 bases remaining between them. DNA of the CDR3: TGTGCCACCAGTGACAGGAGGAATGAAAAACTGTTTTTT. It is translated as CATSDRRNEKLFF.

This chain joins TRBV5-6 and TRBJ1-4; TRBD1 matches 11 bases. Germline V lookup: CDR1 SGHDT, CDR2 YYEEEE. The CDR3 length is 18 residues. Trimming took 2 bases from V and 0 from J; bases not matched to a gene: 6. CDR3 region: CASSFRDRGFATNEKLFF. The CDR3 nucleotides are TGTGCCAGCAGCTTTCGGGACAGGGGGTTTGCAACTAATGAAAAACTGTTTTTT.